This T cell receptor beta chain was profiled in a study of blood T cell repertoires in COVID-19. Study information: Samples came from the United States, Italy and Spain, spanning acute and convalescent COVID-19. T cells, B-cell-depleted T cells, or PBMCs supplied cDNA or gDNA.

In the authors' workflow: Estimates of nucleated cell counts were drawn from the amplification of reference gene primers. Libraries were prepared by immunoSEQ multiplex PCR; TCRdb keeps only in-frame clonotypes and omits some of them. The D gene and trimming were derived from the DNA, and the V and J assignments and clone size from that table. The sample contains 150,000 or so clones, around nine tenths of which appear only once. Germline CDR1 is SEHNR and CDR2 is FQNEAQ (reference sequence). CDR3 size: 12 residues. Deletions cut 4 bases from V and 3 bases from J, with 7 bases between. Sample: peripheral blood. The origin of this receptor is a human donor in a cohort sampled during active COVID-19. This rearrangement joins TRBV7-9 to TRBJ2-7; D is uncertain. DNA of the CDR3: TGTGCCAGCAGCTCTACTGTCTACGAGCAGTACTTC. It is translated as CASSSTVYEQYF.